Listed below are T cell receptor beta chains from one sample, sequenced in a study of cytomegalovirus exposure and HLA in healthy donors. Libraries were prepared by immunoSEQ multiplex PCR; TCRdb keeps only in-frame clonotypes and omits some of them. This sample has about 150,000 clones, with about 86% found just once. The sample comprised PBMCs. The source of these receptors is a human donor in good health. CDR3s include the opening cysteine and the closing phenylalanine or tryptophan. A D gene is named only where the DNA matches it firmly. Size is stated for part of the rows, as once, few or many counts, or as a class when the clone is expanded.

j_gene: TRBJ2-5; abundance: -; d_gene: TRBD1; v_gene: TRBV5-1; CDR3nt: TGCGCCAGCAGCGGACGGACAGGGGGCGTTGGAGAGACCCAGTACTTC; CDR3aa: CASSGRTGGVGETQYF
j_gene: TRBJ2-1; abundance: -; d_gene: TRBD2; v_gene: TRBV28; CDR3nt: TGTGCCAGCAGTCTGCAAGGGAGGGGCATCTACAATGAGCAGTTCTTC; CDR3aa: CASSLQGRGIYNEQFF
j_gene: TRBJ1-2; abundance: -; d_gene: TRBD1; v_gene: TRBV5-1; CDR3nt: TGCGCCAGCAGCTCCGTCATAGGGGGCTTCGATCCTGGCTACACCTTC; CDR3aa: CASSSVIGGFDPGYTF
j_gene: TRBJ2-2; abundance: -; d_gene: -; v_gene: TRBV5-6; CDR3nt: TGTGCCAGCAGCGGGATGGGACAGAACACCGGGGAGCTGTTTTTT; CDR3aa: CASSGMGQNTGELFF
j_gene: TRBJ1-2; abundance: -; d_gene: -; v_gene: TRBV4-3; CDR3nt: TGCGCCAGCAGCCATCAAGCGGGTGGCTACACCTTC; CDR3aa: CASSHQAGGYTF
j_gene: TRBJ1-4; abundance: -; d_gene: -; v_gene: TRBV4-1; CDR3nt: TGCGCCAGCAGCCAACTCCCGGGGGGAACTAATGAAAAACTGTTTTTT; CDR3aa: CASSQLPGGTNEKLFF
j_gene: TRBJ1-6; abundance: few; d_gene: -; v_gene: TRBV2; CDR3nt: TGTGCCAGCAAGGGGGAAAATAATTCACCCCTCCACTTT; CDR3aa: CASKGENNSPLHF
j_gene: TRBJ1-1; abundance: -; d_gene: TRBD1; v_gene: TRBV7-9; CDR3nt: TGTGCCAGCAGCTTAGTAGGGGGCCAGGCTGAAGCTTTCTTT; CDR3aa: CASSLVGGQAEAFF
j_gene: TRBJ1-1; abundance: -; d_gene: -; v_gene: TRBV29-1; CDR3nt: TGCAGCGGCCGAGAGGACTTGAACACTGAAGCTTTCTTT; CDR3aa: CSGREDLNTEAFF
j_gene: TRBJ1-2; abundance: -; d_gene: -; v_gene: TRBV6-1; CDR3nt: TGTGCCAGCAGTGAAGCGTGGACAGCGATCGTCTATGGCTACACCTTC; CDR3aa: CASSEAWTAIVYGYTF
j_gene: TRBJ1-5; abundance: -; d_gene: TRBD1; v_gene: TRBV2; CDR3nt: TGTGCCAGCGTCCCCCAGGGGGGCAATCAGCCCCAGCATTTT; CDR3aa: CASVPQGGNQPQHF
j_gene: TRBJ1-1; abundance: -; d_gene: -; v_gene: TRBV5-4; CDR3nt: TGTGCCAGCAGCTTAGGGGGAACCACTGAAGCTTTCTTT; CDR3aa: CASSLGGTTEAFF
j_gene: TRBJ1-2; abundance: -; d_gene: -; v_gene: TRBV20-1; CDR3nt: TGCAGTGCTAGGGGAGGGCTGAGCTACACCTTC; CDR3aa: CSARGGLSYTF
j_gene: TRBJ2-1; abundance: -; d_gene: -; v_gene: TRBV6-5; CDR3nt: TGTGCCAGCGGTCTCCAGGGTGAGCAGTTCTTC; CDR3aa: CASGLQGEQFF
j_gene: TRBJ1-6; abundance: -; d_gene: -; v_gene: TRBV7-2; CDR3nt: TGTGCCAGCAGCTTGAGCTCACCCCTCCACTTT; CDR3aa: CASSLSSPLHF
j_gene: TRBJ2-7; abundance: -; d_gene: -; v_gene: TRBV28; CDR3nt: TGTGCCAGCAGACCTCGGACTACCTTTTCCTACGAGCAGTACTTC; CDR3aa: CASRPRTTFSYEQYF
j_gene: TRBJ1-3; abundance: -; d_gene: -; v_gene: TRBV28; CDR3nt: TGTGCCAGCAGTCGCGACAGGTCCCTCTCTGGAAACACCATATATTTT; CDR3aa: CASSRDRSLSGNTIYF
j_gene: TRBJ1-2; abundance: -; d_gene: -; v_gene: TRBV6-6; CDR3nt: TGTGCCAGCAGTTCCTGGCAGGGTAACTATGGCTACACCTTC; CDR3aa: CASSSWQGNYGYTF
j_gene: TRBJ1-5; abundance: -; d_gene: -; v_gene: TRBV5-5; CDR3nt: TGTGCCAGCAGCTTGGACAGGATCAATCAGCCCCAGCATTTT; CDR3aa: CASSLDRINQPQHF
j_gene: TRBJ2-1; abundance: -; d_gene: -; v_gene: TRBV7-8; CDR3nt: TGTGCCAGCAGCTTAGCGCAATCTAGCGAGACCTACAATGAGCAGTTCTTC; CDR3aa: CASSLAQSSETYNEQFF
j_gene: TRBJ1-1; abundance: few; d_gene: -; v_gene: TRBV30; CDR3nt: TGTGCCTGGACCCAGGTCGGGAACACTGAAGCTTTCTTT; CDR3aa: CAWTQVGNTEAFF
j_gene: TRBJ1-5; abundance: few; d_gene: -; v_gene: TRBV28; CDR3nt: TGTGCCAGCAGTATAGGACAGCTGGGCAATCAGCCCCAGCATTTT; CDR3aa: CASSIGQLGNQPQHF
j_gene: TRBJ1-1; abundance: -; d_gene: -; v_gene: TRBV2; CDR3nt: TGTGCCAGTTCCGGGACACAAAGCACTGAAGCTTTCTTT; CDR3aa: CASSGTQSTEAFF
j_gene: TRBJ1-5; abundance: -; d_gene: TRBD1; v_gene: TRBV5-1; CDR3nt: TGCGCCAGCAGCTTCGGGACAGTCAATCAGCCCCAGCATTTT; CDR3aa: CASSFGTVNQPQHF
j_gene: TRBJ2-1; abundance: -; d_gene: -; v_gene: TRBV5-4; CDR3nt: TGTGCCAGCAGCAAGATCCAGGGCAATGAGCAGTTCTTC; CDR3aa: CASSKIQGNEQFF
j_gene: TRBJ1-2; abundance: few; d_gene: TRBD1; v_gene: TRBV27; CDR3nt: TGTGCCAGCAGTCACAAAAGGACAGGGAACTATGGCTACACCTTC; CDR3aa: CASSHKRTGNYGYTF
j_gene: TRBJ1-5; abundance: many; d_gene: TRBD1; v_gene: TRBV28; CDR3nt: TGTGCCAGCAGTTTGCTTGACAGGGAAAATCAGCCCCAGCATTTT; CDR3aa: CASSLLDRENQPQHF
j_gene: TRBJ2-7; abundance: once; d_gene: TRBD1; v_gene: TRBV5-4; CDR3nt: TGTGCCAGCAGCTTGGGGACAGGGGCCTCCTACGAGCAGTACTTC; CDR3aa: CASSLGTGASYEQYF
j_gene: TRBJ1-2; abundance: -; d_gene: TRBD1; v_gene: TRBV28; CDR3nt: TGTGCCAGCAGTTTACAGGGGGCCTATGGCTACACCTTC; CDR3aa: CASSLQGAYGYTF
j_gene: TRBJ1-2; abundance: -; d_gene: -; v_gene: TRBV7-3; CDR3nt: TGTGCCAGCAGCTCAACAGGAGTGGATGGCTACACCTTC; CDR3aa: CASSSTGVDGYTF
j_gene: TRBJ1-3; abundance: -; d_gene: TRBD1; v_gene: TRBV13; CDR3nt: TGTGCCAGCAGCTTAAACAGGGGGGTTGGAAACACCATATATTTT; CDR3aa: CASSLNRGVGNTIYF
j_gene: TRBJ2-4; abundance: once; d_gene: -; v_gene: TRBV5-6; CDR3nt: TGTGCCAGCAGCCTAGCCAAAAACATTCAGTACTTC; CDR3aa: CASSLAKNIQYF
j_gene: TRBJ1-6; abundance: -; d_gene: TRBD1; v_gene: TRBV30; CDR3nt: TGTGCCCTCATCGCTGGAGACAGGGGTTATAATTCACCCCTCCACTTT; CDR3aa: CALIAGDRGYNSPLHF
j_gene: TRBJ1-2; abundance: -; d_gene: -; v_gene: TRBV5-4; CDR3nt: TGTGCCAGCAGCTTGGACAGGAACTATGGCTACACCTTC; CDR3aa: CASSLDRNYGYTF
j_gene: TRBJ2-3; abundance: -; d_gene: TRBD2; v_gene: TRBV5-4; CDR3nt: TGTGCCAGCAGCGGTCGGACTAGCGGGGGGGGAGATACGCAGTATTTT; CDR3aa: CASSGRTSGGGDTQYF
j_gene: TRBJ2-7; abundance: -; d_gene: TRBD1; v_gene: TRBV15; CDR3nt: TGTGCCACCAGCAGAAACTCGGGACAGACGAACTACGAGCAGTACTTC; CDR3aa: CATSRNSGQTNYEQYF
j_gene: TRBJ1-3; abundance: -; d_gene: TRBD1; v_gene: TRBV30; CDR3nt: TGTGCCTGGACCTACACAGGGGGCACAATCGGAAACACCATATATTTT; CDR3aa: CAWTYTGGTIGNTIYF
j_gene: TRBJ2-4; abundance: -; d_gene: -; v_gene: TRBV4-3; CDR3nt: TGCGCCAGCAGCCAAGATCGGGGTCCGGCCAAAAACATTCAGTACTTC; CDR3aa: CASSQDRGPAKNIQYF
j_gene: TRBJ1-5; abundance: -; d_gene: TRBD1; v_gene: TRBV2; CDR3nt: TGTGCCAGCTCCCCTAGGGACAGGGGGCTGTATAGCAATCAGCCCCAGCATTTT; CDR3aa: CASSPRDRGLYSNQPQHF
j_gene: TRBJ1-3; abundance: -; d_gene: TRBD1; v_gene: TRBV7-6; CDR3nt: TGTGCCAGCAGCTACCGACAGGGCGGAAAGGGTAACACCATATATTTT; CDR3aa: CASSYRQGGKGNTIYF
j_gene: TRBJ1-5; abundance: -; d_gene: TRBD1; v_gene: TRBV5-1; CDR3nt: TGCGCCAGCAGCTTCGGACAGGGAGGTCAGCCCCAGCATTTT; CDR3aa: CASSFGQGGQPQHF
j_gene: TRBJ1-1; abundance: -; d_gene: -; v_gene: TRBV18; CDR3nt: TGTGCCAGCTCAGGGGCCCTCCTCGGCTACACTGAAGCTTTCTTT; CDR3aa: CASSGALLGYTEAFF
j_gene: TRBJ2-1; abundance: -; d_gene: TRBD2; v_gene: TRBV2; CDR3nt: TGTGCCAGCAGGGCACGAATAGCGGGGGGACAATACAATGAGCAGTTCTTC; CDR3aa: CASRARIAGGQYNEQFF
j_gene: TRBJ2-2; abundance: -; d_gene: TRBD2; v_gene: TRBV4-1; CDR3nt: TGCGCCAGCAGCCAAGCTGCCGGGAGGTCGAACACCGGGGAGCTGTTTTTT; CDR3aa: CASSQAAGRSNTGELFF
j_gene: TRBJ1-3; abundance: -; d_gene: TRBD1; v_gene: TRBV28; CDR3nt: TGTGCCAGCAGTCAATTCTCGTGGACAGGCGACTCTGGAAACACCATATATTTT; CDR3aa: CASSQFSWTGDSGNTIYF
j_gene: TRBJ1-1; abundance: -; d_gene: -; v_gene: TRBV29-1; CDR3nt: TGCAGCGTTGAACCGGCAGGCTTGGGCAATGAAGCTTTCTTT; CDR3aa: CSVEPAGLGNEAFF
j_gene: TRBJ2-3; abundance: -; d_gene: -; v_gene: TRBV28; CDR3nt: TGTGCCAGCAGTTATCCTTCAACCACAGGGTTTCCCACAGATACGCAGTATTTT; CDR3aa: CASSYPSTTGFPTDTQYF
j_gene: TRBJ2-2; abundance: -; d_gene: -; v_gene: TRBV27; CDR3nt: TGTGCCAGCAGTTTTGGTCTCGGCGGGGAGCTGTTTTTT; CDR3aa: CASSFGLGGELFF
j_gene: TRBJ2-1; abundance: -; d_gene: TRBD1; v_gene: TRBV14; CDR3nt: TGTGCCAGCAGCCCCTTACGACAGGGTCTCTACAATGAGCAGTTCTTC; CDR3aa: CASSPLRQGLYNEQFF
j_gene: TRBJ1-5; abundance: -; d_gene: -; v_gene: TRBV18; CDR3nt: TGTGCCAGCTCACCTCCAGGGGATGGTCAGCCCCAGCATTTT; CDR3aa: CASSPPGDGQPQHF
j_gene: TRBJ1-5; abundance: -; d_gene: -; v_gene: TRBV28; CDR3nt: TGTGCCAGCAGTGAACCAAGGTGGGAGGCCCAGCATTTT; CDR3aa: CASSEPRWEAQHF
j_gene: TRBJ1-5; abundance: once; d_gene: TRBD1; v_gene: TRBV19; CDR3nt: TGTGCCACTTTAGACAGGGTTGATCAGCCCCAGCATTTT; CDR3aa: CATLDRVDQPQHF
j_gene: TRBJ1-1; abundance: -; d_gene: -; v_gene: TRBV5-5; CDR3nt: TGTGCCAGCAGCTTGTTTACGGGAAAGGCTGAAGCTTTCTTT; CDR3aa: CASSLFTGKAEAFF